This TCR beta chain was captured by sequencing in a study of T cells after yellow fever vaccination. V trimming: 5 bases; J trimming: 3 bases; junction bases outside the gene matches: 7. The germline V gene has CDR1 SGDLS and CDR2 YYNGEE. This CDR3 is built from 17 residues. TCRdb ran MiXCR on the 5' RACE reads and lists one entry per CDR3 protein. The sample consists of roughly 160,000 distinct CDR3 sequences, 6% to 7.5% of them appearing once. Many counts were recorded for this clonotype. The specimen comprised CD4+ T cells sorted from PBMCs, sampled 5 days after the first yellow fever vaccination. This clonotype originated in a man between 18 and 35 years old who received the YFV17D yellow fever vaccine. This sequence joins TRBV9 and TRBJ2-3; TRBD2 matches at 15 bases. This CDR3 reads CASSVGTSGGRTDTQYF. CDR3 in DNA: TGTGCCAGCAGTGTCGGGACTAGCGGGGGGCGTACAGATACGCAGTATTTT.